These 8 T cell receptor beta chains share one sample of origin, sequenced in a study of blood T cells in healthy people across ages. A second PCR of roughly 7 to 11 cycles used a sample-barcoded 5' primer and a J-beta primer mix. TCRdb re-called the 5' RACE reads through MiXCR, storing one row per CDR3 protein. The profile shows about a million distinct CDR3 sequences, just over 50% of them singletons. Sequenced material: blood. The receptors were gathered from a woman aged 60 to 75 in good health.

This clonotype was observed a handful of times. V gene TRBV28 combines with J gene TRBJ2-4; 7 bases line up with TRBD1. Gene TRBJ2-7 matches the end of the DNA better, so the J call may be wrong. Germline V CDR1 and CDR2: MDHEN, SYDVKM. The CDR3 spans 14 residues. Here the CDR3 reads CASSLGQNPYEQYF. CDR3 coding DNA: TGTGCCAGCAGTTTGGGACAGAACCCCTACGAGCAGTACTTC.

V gene TRBV5-5 combines with J gene TRBJ2-4, with unresolved D. From germline, CDR1 is SGHKS and CDR2 YYEKEE (reference sequence). This CDR3 has 15 amino acids. V was clipped by 0 bases and J by 2 bases, with 9 bases between them. The CDR3 DNA reads TGTGCCAGCAGCTTGGACGCGGTAACCAAAAACATTCAGTACTTC. Protein product: CASSLDAVTKNIQYF. Variable domain in full (rest from reference TRBV5-5 and TRBJ2-4): DAGVTQSPTHLIKTRGQQVTLRCSPISGHKSVSWYQQVLGQGPQFIFQYYEKEERGRGNFPDRFSARQFPNYSSELNVNALLLGDSALYLCASSLDAVTKNIQYFGAGTRLSVL.

The rearrangement joins TRBV7-8 to TRBJ2-1; 13 positions agree with TRBD2. This CDR3 region has 17 residues. Trimming at V came to 3 bases and at J to 1 base, leaving 3 bases not matched to a gene. Germline CDR1 SGHVS, CDR2 FQNEAQ. The CDR3 loop is CASSLGGLAGSYNEQFF. CDR3 coding DNA: TGTGCCAGCAGCTTGGGGGGACTAGCGGGATCCTACAATGAGCAGTTCTTC.

CDR3 sequence: CASSLRGPNTEAFF. CDR3 in DNA: TGTGCCAGCAGCTTAAGGGGGCCGAACACTGAAGCTTTCTTT. The rearrangement joins TRBV7-6 to TRBJ1-1; 7 nucleotides match TRBD1. The ends lost 2 bases at V and 1 base at J; junction bases unmatched: 1. The CDR3 is 14 amino acids. Germline CDR1 is SGHVS and CDR2 is FNYEAQ.

The chain joins TRBV4-2 to TRBJ2-5, with D perhaps TRBD1 or TRBD2 (5 bases each). This CDR3 comprises 14 residues. Trimming stripped 1 base from V and 7 bases from J, with 13 bases between. Germline lookup yields CDR1 LGHNA and CDR2 YNFKEQ. The CDR3 sequence is CASSQGGTPGTQYF. CDR3 coding DNA: TGTGCCAGCAGCCAAGGAGGGACCCCGGGGACCCAGTACTTC.

The chain uses TRBV2 and TRBJ2-5; 11 nucleotides match TRBD2. The DNA end is a closer match to TRBJ2-7, so the J assignment may be wrong. Germline V gene lookup returns CDR1 SNHLY and CDR2 FYNNEI. The CDR3 contains 16 residues. The CDR3 loop is CAILGASGRSGNEQYF. Written as DNA, the CDR3 is TGTGCCATCTTGGGGGCTAGCGGGAGGTCCGGCAACGAGCAGTACTTC.

The rearrangement joins TRBV12-3 or TRBV12-4 to TRBJ1-5, with TRBD1 as a possible D gene (6 bases). The CDR3 totals 18 residues. Trimming stripped 1 base from V and 2 bases from J, with 18 bases between. The CDR3, as DNA: TGTGCCAGCAGTTTAGGCGGGGGCCTATTGCTCGGCAATCAGCCCCAGCATTTT. Its translation is CASSLGGGLLLGNQPQHF.

The chain joins TRBV9 to TRBJ2-1, with 10 bases lining up with TRBD2. This CDR3 has 16 residues. With V trimmed by 0 bases and J by 6 bases, 6 bases remained unmatched. Per the germline V gene, CDR1 is SGDLS and CDR2 is YYNGEE. Written as DNA, the CDR3 is TGTGCCAGCAGCGTAGGTCTAGCGGGAGTTTTCAATGAGCAGTTCTTC. Encoded protein: CASSVGLAGVFNEQFF.